The sequence of this TCR beta chain was determined in a study of HIV-infected children after antiretroviral therapy interruption. This clonotype was observed a handful of times. Unique molecular identifiers were included in an RNA-based 3' RACE TCR library. TCRdb fed the 3' RACE reads into MiXCR, producing one record per CDR3 protein. The sample includes approximately 89,000 distinct CDR3 sequences, less than 7% of them seen just once. This sample's treatment: PENTA 11 planned treatment interruption arm or continuous ART arm. The CDR3 runs 20 residues. J gave up 1 base and V 5 bases, and 20 bases lay outside the gene matches. The germline V gene has CDR1 SGHAT and CDR2 FQNNGV.

The V gene is TRBV11-2, the J gene TRBJ1-1; 9 nucleotides line up with TRBD1. This sample comprised CD45RA+ CD4+ T cells from PBMCs, pooled from several time points, obtained from a donor given antiretroviral therapy, either interrupted or continuous. As to subset: naive CD4+ CD45RA+ CD45RO- T cells. This sequence was found in a pool of human donors with HIV. CDR3 coding DNA: TGTGCCAGCAGCCGTCCCGGGACAGGGTTTACTTGGGCGCGGAACACTGAAGCTTTCTTT. Its translation is CASSRPGTGFTWARNTEAFF. Based on the CDR3 plus reference TRBV11-2 and TRBJ1-1, the full variable domain is EAGVAQSPRYKIIEKRQSVAFWCNPISGHATLYWYQQILGQGPKLLIQFQNNGVVDDSQLPKDRFSAERLKGVDSTLKIQPAKLEDSAVYLCASSRPGTGFTWARNTEAFFGQGTRLTVV.